This T cell receptor (beta chain) derives from a study of T cell responses to AZD1222 COVID-19 vaccine. Study conclusions and caveats: Repertoires were sampled only after the peak T cell response. Nearly half of the spike-specific TCRs reportedly recognize variant regions that carry no mutations. Among vaccine-associated CD4 TCRs, coverage spanned spike, with dominance at 160-218 and 743-854.

Sequencing was performed with immunoSEQ multiplex PCR; in TCRdb, only in-frame clones are kept and a portion is missing. Of roughly 140,000 clones listed, about 90% are singletons. This clone has just one count. What it binds is not known. Germline assignment: CDR1 MDHEN and CDR2 SYDVKM. The CDR3 runs to 15 residues. V lost 5 bases and J lost 3, with 16 bases in between. The receptor comes from an adult who received the AZD1222 COVID-19 vaccine. This rearrangement joins TRBV28 to TRBJ1-1; D unclear. The sample here was peripheral blood, taken 28 days after the second AZD1222 dose. The DNA of the CDR3 is TGTGCCAGCAGTGCCCCCGGGAAGACATACACTGAAGCTTTCTTT. Its protein is CASSAPGKTYTEAFF.